The sequence of this TCR beta chain was determined in a study of early stage breast cancer tumors. The protocol was immunoSEQ multiplex PCR, while the TCRdb copy is restricted to in-frame clones and leaves out a portion. The sample lists around 2,000 clones, roughly two thirds occurring once. The CDR3 has 13 residues. V shed 8 bases, J shed 3 bases, and the junction held 5 bases outside the gene matches. Germline loops: CDR1 LNHNV, CDR2 YYDKDF (reference sequence). Sequencing was done on a sample of normal breast tissue next to the tumor. This clonotype originated in a person aged 35-55 years with breast cancer. This chain uses TRBV15 with TRBJ2-7; 9 bases line up with TRBD1. The CDR3 spells CATGTGQGYEQYF. DNA for the CDR3: TGTGCCACCGGGACGGGACAGGGCTACGAGCAGTACTTC.